The source of this T cell receptor beta chain is a study of T-cell reconstitution after alpha-beta-depleted transplantation in children. Overall study findings and caveats: Newly generated T cells supplied most T-cell counts and diversity one year post-transplant.

This clonotype showed up many times. Antigen unknown. V shed 6 bases and J 3 bases; nucleotides not matched to a gene: 5. The CDR3 extends over 14 amino acids. Per the germline V gene, CDR1 is WSHSY and CDR2 is SAAADI. Unique molecular identifiers were used to barcode this TCRbeta library. TCRdb fed the PCR reads into MiXCR, producing one record per CDR3 protein. The sample carries 150,000 to 200,000 distinct CDR3 sequences, over 8.5% recorded once. The J gene is TRBJ2-5, the V gene TRBV10-2; 9 nucleotides align to TRBD1. The sequenced sample was PBMCs, obtained before TCRalphabeta/CD19-depleted stem cell transplant. The TCR was taken from a boy under 10 years old with acute myeloid leukemia, due to receive a stem cell transplant. CDR3 protein: CASSMTGGEETQYF. CDR3 in DNA: TGCGCCAGCAGCATGACAGGGGGGGAAGAGACCCAGTACTTC.